This T cell receptor beta chain was recovered during a study of cytomegalovirus exposure and HLA in healthy donors. V lost 4 bases and J lost 0; bases outside the gene matches: 7. Germline V lookup: CDR1 MGHRA, CDR2 YSYEKL. CDR3 length equals 16 residues. This clone appeared a few times. With 60 Vbeta and 13 Jbeta primers, the PCR was carried out. This table comes from immunoSEQ multiplex PCR, and its TCRdb copy is limited to in-frame clones, with some not included. The data contain some 90,000 clones, about four fifths of them singletons. The sample consisted of PBMCs. The clonotype comes from a female donor in good health and CMV-seropositive. The chain is built from TRBV4-1 and TRBJ1-2; 8 nucleotides agree with TRBD1. CDR3 sequence (DNA): TGCGCCAGCAGCCGAGGCCAGGACAGGGCTAACTATGGCTACACCTTC. This translates into CASSRGQDRANYGYTF.